This T cell receptor (beta chain) derives from a study of blood T cells in healthy people across ages. General study results and limits: Total diversity from one million sequenced T cells was likely underestimated.

Remarks on this clonotype: The antigen remains undetermined.

Each donor supplied around 10 milliliters of peripheral blood. With a J-beta primer mix and a sample-barcoded 5' primer, a second PCR ran about 6 to 11 cycles. From the 5' RACE reads, TCRdb called clonotypes with MiXCR, one entry per CDR3 protein. This sample yields roughly 2 million distinct CDR3 sequences, of which around 50% are seen a single time; over 2% belongs to the top ten. This CDR3 region has 14 residues. V was clipped by 7 bases and J by 3 bases, with 16 bases between them. Germline CDR1 reads MNHEY; CDR2 reads SVGEGT. The sequenced material came from blood. The chain carries TRBV6-2 or TRBV6-3 and TRBJ2-7; unclear D gene. This receptor was taken from a woman between 35 and 50 years old in good health. The CDR3: CASNEEVSIYEQYF. The DNA for the CDR3 is TGTGCCAGCAATGAAGAAGTATCTATCTACGAGCAGTACTTC.